The 9 T cell receptor beta chains below come from one sample, sequenced in a study of blood T cell repertoires in COVID-19. Repertoires were generated with immunoSEQ multiplex PCR, while TCRdb's copy carries only in-frame clones and drops some. Of about 180,000 clones in the sample, 75% to 90% were seen once. Sequencing was done on a sample of PBMCs or T cells enriched from blood (not recorded which). The receptors come from a woman in her thirties or forties with acute COVID-19.

This clone appeared once. The rearrangement joins TRBV6-2 or TRBV6-3 to TRBJ2-7; TRBD2 matches at 14 bases. Germline V gene sequence: CDR1 MNHEY, CDR2 SVGEGT. CDR3 size: 17 residues. V shed 4 bases and J 2 bases; nucleotides not matched to a gene: 7. CDR3 region: CASSSRTSGRKPYEQYF. The CDR3 DNA reads as TGTGCCAGCAGTTCGCGGACTAGCGGGAGGAAACCCTACGAGCAGTACTTC.

J is TRBJ1-1 and V is TRBV6-2 or TRBV6-3, with no clear D. V lost 2 bases and J lost 3, with 10 bases in between. CDR1 MNHEY and CDR2 SVGEGT come from the germline V gene. CDR3 size: 14 residues. The CDR3 sequence is CASSYPPGDTEAFF. The CDR3 nucleotides are TGTGCCAGCAGTTACCCCCCCGGGGACACTGAAGCTTTCTTT.

This sequence joins TRBV18 and TRBJ1-3; tentative D call: TRBD1 (5 bases). The V gene's germline CDR1 is KGHSH and CDR2 LQKENI. This CDR3 comprises 18 residues. Trimming stripped 3 bases from V and 0 bases from J, with 18 bases between. The CDR3 sequence is CASSPEQGRSISGNTIYF. CDR3 bases: TGTGCCAGCTCACCGGAGCAGGGAAGGAGCATCTCTGGAAACACCATATATTTT.

J is TRBJ2-7 and V is TRBV6-5; a weak D match, TRBD1 (6 bases). The CDR3 totals 13 residues. V lost 4 bases to trimming and J lost 3 bases, with 10 bases between them. Germline V gives CDR1 MNHEY, CDR2 SVGAGI. The CDR3 region is CASSFQDSYEQYF. In nucleotides, the CDR3 is TGTGCCAGCAGTTTCCAGGACAGCTACGAGCAGTACTTC.

The chain has TRBV27 and TRBJ2-2, with TRBD1 identical over 10 bases. The CDR3 has 16 amino acids. Germline V lookup: CDR1 MNHEY, CDR2 SMNVEV (reference sequence). V dropped 3 bases and J dropped 6; count of bases not matched to a gene: 7. CDR3: CASSFDRGRRAGELFF. The DNA for the CDR3 is TGTGCCAGCAGTTTTGACAGGGGGCGAAGAGCCGGGGAGCTGTTTTTT.

This chain links TRBV7-8 with TRBJ2-1, with 13 bases that match TRBD2. V was clipped by 5 bases and J by 3 bases; unmatched bases: 4. CDR1 and CDR2 from the germline V gene are SGHVS and FQNEAQ. The CDR3 runs to 16 residues. Here the CDR3 reads CASSPRLAGGYNEQFF. CDR3 DNA: TGTGCCAGCAGCCCCCGACTAGCGGGAGGCTACAATGAGCAGTTCTTC.

The chain uses TRBV28 and TRBJ1-5, with TRBD1 matching over 8 bases. Per the germline V gene, CDR1 is MDHEN and CDR2 is SYDVKM. The CDR3 covers 15 residues. The J segment lost 3 bases and the V segment lost 6 bases, leaving 7 bases of the junction unmatched. The CDR3 DNA sequence: TGTGCCAGCAGACCCCAGGGGGCCTCCAATCAGCCCCAGCATTTT. It translates to CASRPQGASNQPQHF. Complete variable domain (other parts from reference TRBV28 and TRBJ1-5): DVKVTQSSRYLVKRTGEKVFLECVQDMDHENMFWYRQDPGLGLRLIYFSYDVKMKEKGDIPEGYSVSREKKERFSLILESASTNQTSMYLCASRPQGASNQPQHFGDGTRLSIL.

This chain connects TRBV7-9 to TRBJ2-7, with 12 nucleotides matching TRBD1. The germline gives CDR1 SEHNR, CDR2 FQNEAQ (reference sequence). The CDR3 spans 19 residues. With 5 bases clipped from V and 2 bases from J, the junction kept 16 bases outside the gene matches. CDR3 nucleotide sequence: TGTGCCAGCAGCCCAATAGCGGGACAGGGGGCCCCAATCACCTACGAGCAGTACTTC. Protein sequence: CASSPIAGQGAPITYEQYF.

The rearrangement uses TRBV6-1 and TRBJ2-7; D is uncertain. This CDR3 spans 16 amino acids. V lost 2 bases, J lost 2 bases, and 16 bases lay in between. Looked up from germline, CDR1 is MNHNS and CDR2 is SASEGT. For the CDR3, the DNA is TGTGCCAGCAGTGAATACTCGATTGGTCCTCCCTACGAGCAGTACTTC. Its translation: CASSEYSIGPPYEQYF.